One T cell receptor (beta chain) is described in this entry. With 60 Vbeta and 13 Jbeta primers, the PCR was carried out. Clones were read by immunoSEQ multiplex PCR, and TCRdb kept only the in-frame ones, dropping some. The table shows 160,000 or so clones, with roughly 84% occurring only once. These data come from a study of cytomegalovirus exposure and HLA in healthy donors. In germline, CDR1 is LGHNA, CDR2 YNFKEQ. V lost 4 bases, J lost 5 bases, and 8 bases stayed unmatched. The CDR3 runs to 17 residues. The sequence was obtained from a young man in good health and CMV-seronegative. The rearrangement links TRBV4-2 to TRBJ2-3; TRBD2 agrees at 14 bases. The sequenced sample consisted of PBMCs. The CDR3 loop is CASSLRLAGGQGDTQYF. Written as DNA, the CDR3 is TGTGCCAGCAGCCTAAGACTAGCGGGGGGGCAAGGAGATACGCAGTATTTT.